This TCR beta chain was documented in a study of blood T cell repertoires in COVID-19. Study members were between 18 and 89 years old and lived in 20 to 30 US regions. Only in-frame clones appear in the TCRdb table, and some are missing; sequencing was by immunoSEQ multiplex PCR. The table includes about 320,000 clones, around nine tenths detected once. V was shortened by 2 bases and J by 4 bases, with 20 bases between the two germline ends. CDR3 length: 17 residues. Germline CDR1 and CDR2: SGHVS and FQNEAQ. In its sample, this clone was seen once. Source material: PBMCs or T cells enriched from blood (not recorded which). The rearrangement joins TRBV7-8 to TRBJ1-2, with no clear D. This TCR was recovered from a woman in her thirties who had been exposed to COVID-19. The CDR3, as DNA: TGTGCCAGCAGCTTACTAATGACTTCCCCGGCCTCCTATGGCTACACCTTC. This sequence encodes CASSLLMTSPASYGYTF. Based on the CDR3 plus reference TRBV7-8 and TRBJ1-2, the full variable domain is GAGVSQSPRYKVAKRGQDVALRCDPISGHVSLFWYQQALGQGPEFLTYFQNEAQLDKSGLPSDRFFAERPEGSVSTLKIQRTQQEDSAVYLCASSLLMTSPASYGYTFGSGTRLTVV.